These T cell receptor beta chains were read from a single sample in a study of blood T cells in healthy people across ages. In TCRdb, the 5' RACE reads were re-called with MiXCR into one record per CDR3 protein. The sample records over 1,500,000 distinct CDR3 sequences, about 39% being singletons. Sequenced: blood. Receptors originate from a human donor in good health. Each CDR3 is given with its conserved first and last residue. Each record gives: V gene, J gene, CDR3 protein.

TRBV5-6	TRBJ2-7	CASSSRAGGLRVATYEQYF
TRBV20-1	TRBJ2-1	CSQGAINEQFF
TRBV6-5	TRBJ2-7	CASSRDQGATRYEQYF
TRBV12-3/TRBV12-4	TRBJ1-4	CASRLQGAEEKLFF
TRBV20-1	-	CSARVETGGPEQYF
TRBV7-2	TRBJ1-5	CASSLYGSQHF
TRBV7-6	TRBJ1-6	CASSLGPSYSPLHF
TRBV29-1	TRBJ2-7	CSAAAHTYEQYF
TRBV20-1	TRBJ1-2	CSATTGAGYTF
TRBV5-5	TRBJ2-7	CASSLGTDEQYF
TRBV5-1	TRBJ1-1	CASRIDLNTEAFF
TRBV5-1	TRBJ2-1	CASRTGGTTNEQFF
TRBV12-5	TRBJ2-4	CASGPLYVQYF
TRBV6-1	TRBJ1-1	CAAGKTGLKGGLLRNTETFF
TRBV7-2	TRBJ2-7	CASSWRTGGPYEQYF
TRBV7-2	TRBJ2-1	CASSSPGTQPNNEQFF
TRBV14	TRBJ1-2	CASSQGATMSVIGYTF
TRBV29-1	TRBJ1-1	CSVDTGGWTEAFF
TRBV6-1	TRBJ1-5	CASSEAVAGEEFQPQHF
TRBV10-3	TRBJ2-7	CAIGTDNYEQYF
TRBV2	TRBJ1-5	CASSECIGAVDQPQHF
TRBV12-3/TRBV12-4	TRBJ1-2	CASSPNSGAPNGYTF
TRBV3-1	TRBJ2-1	CASSQGQSEQFF
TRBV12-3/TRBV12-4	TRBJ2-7	CASSFTRTVNYEQYF
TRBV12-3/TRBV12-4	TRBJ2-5	CASTSIEETQYF
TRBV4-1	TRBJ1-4	CASSPRGVGSKLFF
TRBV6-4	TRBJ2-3	CASSDSGGGTDTRYF
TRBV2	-	CASSEALRGAGPLAKNIQYF
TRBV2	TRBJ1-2	CASSDEGWNYGYTF
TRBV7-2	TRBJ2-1	CASSFQGSSYNEQFF
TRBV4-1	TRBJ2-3	CASSHRTSGSVTDAQYF
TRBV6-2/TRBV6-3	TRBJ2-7	CASTQGDRVNNEQYF
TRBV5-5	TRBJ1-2	CASSWSVGLYGYTF
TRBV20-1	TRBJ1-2	CSVWTGGSHGYTF
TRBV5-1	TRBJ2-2	CASSRSLWGSDGSGELFF
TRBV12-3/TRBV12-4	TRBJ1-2	CASSFGQSGLGYTF
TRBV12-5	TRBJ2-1	CASVYSGGYNEQFF
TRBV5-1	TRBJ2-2	CASSFSPRQGSGELFF
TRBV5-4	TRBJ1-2	CASSPLGSGSFYGYTF
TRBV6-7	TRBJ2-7	CASSYTLVRYEQYF
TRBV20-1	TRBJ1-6	CSASPPGGSNSPLHF
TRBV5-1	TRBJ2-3	CASSATGFADTQYF
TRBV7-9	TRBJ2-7	CASSPQGALGEQYF
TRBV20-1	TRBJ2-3	CSPLGGTQYF
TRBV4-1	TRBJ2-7	CASSQKSGQGYEQYF
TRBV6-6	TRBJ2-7	CASSYGLGQYNEQYF
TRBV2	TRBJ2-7	CASNRDKGPYEQYF
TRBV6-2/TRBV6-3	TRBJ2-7	CASSVASSGRAYEQYF
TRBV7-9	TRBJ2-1	CASEVLLEGVENEQFF
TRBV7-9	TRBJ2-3	CASSLTYTDTQYF
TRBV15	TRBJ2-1	CATSRVSSYNEQFF
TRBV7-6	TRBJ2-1	CASSYSGGTLSNEQFF
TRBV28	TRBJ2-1	CASSPHYRESWWGEQFF
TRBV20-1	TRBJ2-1	CSASAHPSGGASEQFF
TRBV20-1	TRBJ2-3	CSAPDSLAGTATQYF